One sample yielded the 2 T cell receptor beta chains listed below, sequenced in a study of blood T cell repertoires in COVID-19. Libraries were prepared by immunoSEQ multiplex PCR; TCRdb keeps only in-frame clonotypes and omits some of them. The sample includes more than 55,000 clones, roughly 79% seen only once; the top ten take around 3.5%. The source material was peripheral blood. The receptors derive from a man between 60 and 70 years old with acute or convalescent COVID-19.

This chain links TRBV28 with TRBJ1-5, with D maybe TRBD1 (6 bases). Trimming left V 7 bases short and J 5 bases short, with 21 bases between. This CDR3 is 16 amino acids long. Germline-derived CDR1 and CDR2 are MDHEN and SYDVKM. CDR3 amino acids: CASTDDLTGGYQPQHF. The CDR3 DNA sequence: TGTGCCAGCACCGACGACTTGACAGGAGGATATCAGCCCCAGCATTTT.

The chain couples TRBV2 to TRBJ1-1, with TRBD1 matching over 8 bases. V was clipped by 6 bases and J by 5 bases; unmatched bases: 8. CDR1 is SNHLY and CDR2 is FYNNEI in the germline V gene. This CDR3 contains 14 residues. The DNA for the CDR3 is TGTGCCAGCAGCTTGACAGGGGCCGGAACTGAAGCTTTCTTT. It is translated as CASSLTGAGTEAFF.